The entry below describes one TCR beta chain. Its specificity is not known. This CDR3 is 15 amino acids long. Germline CDR1 SGHNT, CDR2 YYREEE (reference sequence). Deletions cut 0 bases from V and 5 bases from J, with 14 bases between. These data come from a study of cytomegalovirus exposure and HLA in healthy donors. Primers: 60 Vbeta forward and 13 Jbeta reverse. Clones were read by immunoSEQ multiplex PCR, and TCRdb kept only the in-frame ones, dropping some. The sample yields 150,000 to 200,000 clones, less than 85% seen once. Overall study findings and caveats: The only immune exposure information that was available was CMV serostatus.

The sequence derives from a man younger than 35 in good health and CMV-seronegative. V usage is TRBV5-4 and J usage is TRBJ1-1; no clear D gene. The sample was PBMCs. Here the CDR3 reads CASSLGVRSETEAFF. The CDR3 bases are TGTGCCAGCAGCTTGGGGGTACGGAGTGAGACTGAAGCTTTCTTT.